These T cell receptor beta chains were read from a single sample in a study of blood T cell repertoires in COVID-19. The table came from immunoSEQ multiplex PCR; TCRdb's copy has only in-frame clones and leaves some out. The sample includes more than 150,000 clones, around nine tenths seen only once; the top ten take around 13%. The specimen sequenced was peripheral blood. The source of these receptors is a woman aged 70 to 79 with COVID-19, enrolled during active disease. Both conserved end residues are part of each CDR3. The D gene is left open where the match is weak. Some rows have no size entry. The others give once, few or many, or a class for an expanded clone.

>NA|NA|TRBV1|TRBJ2-7
CTSSQDSPQTYEQYF
TGCACCAGCAGCCAAGATTCCCCACAGACCTACGAGCAGTACTTC
>NA|NA|TRBV25-1|TRBJ2-1
CASGPLASSYNEQFF
TGTGCCAGCGGTCCGTTAGCGAGTTCCTACAATGAGCAGTTCTTC
>once|TRBD1|TRBV2|TRBJ1-2
CASSLIQGAPNYGYTF
TGTGCCAGCAGTCTTATACAGGGGGCGCCCAACTATGGCTACACCTTC
>NA|NA|TRBV10-3|TRBJ2-3
CAISEGRGSTDTQYF
TGTGCCATCAGTGAAGGAAGGGGGAGTACAGATACGCAGTATTTT
>NA|TRBD1|TRBV7-9|TRBJ1-1
CASSLGFGGQGLEAFF
TGTGCCAGCAGCTTAGGTTTTGGGGGACAGGGACTTGAAGCTTTCTTT
>NA|NA|TRBV28|TRBJ2-7
CASSTSARVLGEQYF
TGTGCCAGCAGTACATCCGCGAGGGTGCTAGGGGAGCAGTACTTC
>NA|TRBD2|TRBV28|TRBJ2-1
CASGVWRGYNEQFF
TGTGCCAGCGGAGTTTGGCGGGGGTACAATGAGCAGTTCTTC
>NA|TRBD2|TRBV12-5|TRBJ2-1
CASGLGAGAHNEQFF
TGTGCTAGTGGTTTGGGAGCGGGAGCGCACAATGAGCAGTTCTTC
>NA|NA|TRBV4-2|TRBJ2-7
CASSHAGTYEQYF
TGTGCCAGCAGCCATGCCGGGACTTACGAGCAGTACTTC
>NA|NA|TRBV21-1|TRBJ1-5
CASTPGQPQHF
TGTGCCAGCACCCCCGGGCAGCCCCAGCATTTT
>NA|TRBD2|TRBV14|TRBJ2-1
CASSQDIWSGRARNEQFF
TGTGCCAGCAGCCAAGATATTTGGAGCGGGAGGGCCCGAAATGAGCAGTTCTTC
>once|TRBD1|TRBV7-2|TRBJ1-5
CASSLNTGVGQPQHF
TGTGCCAGCAGCTTAAACACAGGGGTGGGCCAGCCCCAGCATTTT
>NA|TRBD2|TRBV5-1|TRBJ2-1
CASSLAGLAGGVEQFF
TGCGCCAGCAGCTTGGCCGGACTAGCGGGAGGGGTTGAGCAGTTCTTC
>NA|NA|TRBV27|TRBJ2-7
CASSSLGRSLGAEQYF
TGTGCCAGCAGTTCTCTTGGACGGAGTTTGGGGGCCGAGCAGTACTTC
>NA|NA|TRBV6-6|TRBJ2-5
CASSFRGETQYF
TGTGCCAGCAGTTTCCGGGGGGAGACCCAGTACTTC
>NA|NA|TRBV3-1/TRBV3-2|TRBJ1-2
CASSQDETGGYTF
TGTGCCAGCAGCCAAGATGAAACGGGGGGCTACACCTTC
>NA|TRBD1|TRBV20-1|TRBJ1-5
CSASRDRRYSNQPQHF
TGCAGTGCTAGTCGGGACAGACGTTATAGCAATCAGCCCCAGCATTTT
>NA|NA|TRBV12-5|TRBJ2-1
CASGPRRGYNEQFF
TGTGCTAGTGGTCCGAGGAGGGGATACAATGAGCAGTTCTTC
>NA|NA|TRBV19|TRBJ1-4
CASSSTVGSEKLFF
TGTGCCAGTAGTTCGACTGTAGGAAGTGAAAAACTGTTTTTT
>NA|TRBD2|TRBV27|TRBJ2-7
CETGLASSYEQYF
TGTGAGACGGGACTAGCGAGCTCCTACGAGCAGTACTTC
>NA|NA|TRBV28|TRBJ2-7
CASSPWDFLDEQYF
TGTGCCAGCAGTCCGTGGGACTTTCTGGACGAGCAGTACTTC
>NA|NA|TRBV7-9|TRBJ2-2
CASSSPGAEELFF
TGTGCCAGCAGCTCCCCGGGAGCCGAGGAGCTGTTTTTT
>NA|TRBD2|TRBV19|TRBJ2-1
CASSRTSGIGNEQFF
TGTGCCAGTAGTCGAACTAGCGGGATAGGCAATGAGCAGTTCTTC
>NA|TRBD2|TRBV6-2/TRBV6-3|TRBJ2-3
CASSPSGLAGNTQYF
TGTGCCAGCAGCCCGTCGGGACTAGCGGGGAATACGCAGTATTTT
>NA|NA|TRBV6-5|TRBJ1-3
CASSSGGSGNTIYF
TGTGCCAGCAGTTCCGGGGGCTCTGGAAACACCATATATTTT
>NA|TRBD1|TRBV30|TRBJ1-5
CAWSGQGNQPQHF
TGTGCCTGGAGTGGACAGGGAAATCAGCCCCAGCATTTT
>once|NA|TRBV5-8|TRBJ2-2
CASRPQHTGELFF
TGTGCCAGCAGACCACAGCACACCGGGGAGCTGTTTTTT
>NA|NA|TRBV7-8|TRBJ2-7
CASSTSGGGYEQYF
TGTGCCAGCAGCACGTCAGGGGGAGGCTACGAGCAGTACTTC
>NA|NA|TRBV30|TRBJ1-1
CAWRGGAGSTEAFF
TGTGCCTGGAGGGGAGGGGCTGGTAGCACTGAAGCTTTCTTT
>few|NA|TRBV29-1|TRBJ2-3
CSAQMGARSTDTQYF
TGCAGCGCACAGATGGGGGCGCGGAGCACAGATACGCAGTATTTT
>NA|NA|TRBV5-1|TRBJ2-5
CASSLALTEGQETQYF
TGCGCCAGCAGCTTGGCCCTGACAGAAGGACAAGAGACCCAGTACTTC
>NA|TRBD1|TRBV12-5|TRBJ1-5
CASGLGTGGNQPQHF
TGTGCTAGTGGTTTGGGGACAGGGGGCAATCAGCCCCAGCATTTT
>NA|NA|TRBV21-1|TRBJ2-7
CASSKAREGSYEQYF
TGTGCCAGCAGCAAAGCTAGGGAGGGCTCCTACGAGCAGTACTTC
>few|NA|TRBV5-1|TRBJ2-7
CASSLEPAANYEQYF
TGCGCCAGCAGCTTGGAACCTGCGGCTAACTACGAGCAGTACTTC
>NA|TRBD2|TRBV18|TRBJ2-7
CASSPGLAIHEQYF
TGTGCCAGCTCACCGGGACTAGCGATTCACGAGCAGTACTTC
>NA|TRBD2|TRBV10-3|TRBJ2-4
CAISGQGLAQYF
TGTGCCATCAGTGGACAGGGACTAGCCCAGTACTTC
>few|TRBD1|TRBV6-5|TRBJ1-4
CASRGGGQGEEKLFF
TGTGCCAGCAGGGGTGGAGGACAGGGAGAAGAAAAACTGTTTTTT
>few|NA|TRBV5-6|TRBJ2-1
CASSLVVGSSYNEQFF
TGTGCCAGCAGCTTGGTAGTCGGGAGCTCCTACAATGAGCAGTTCTTC
>NA|TRBD1|TRBV9|TRBJ1-1
CASSVLQGGAEAFF
TGTGCCAGCAGCGTCCTACAGGGGGGGGCTGAAGCTTTCTTT
>NA|NA|TRBV28|TRBJ2-7
CASTLGGRGYYEQYF
TGTGCCAGCACCCTAGGGGGGAGGGGATACTACGAGCAGTACTTC
>NA|NA|TRBV18|TRBJ1-5
CASSPGGSSNQPQHF
TGTGCCAGCTCACCAGGGGGGAGTAGCAATCAGCCCCAGCATTTT
>NA|TRBD1|TRBV6-2/TRBV6-3|TRBJ2-1
CASSPTGGGQFF
TGTGCCAGCAGTCCGACAGGGGGCGGGCAGTTCTTC
>NA|NA|TRBV7-9|TRBJ1-2
CASSLGAGDFSDGYTF
TGTGCCAGCAGCTTGGGGGCAGGGGATTTTTCCGATGGCTACACCTTC